The 13 T cell receptor beta chains below were found in one sample sequenced in a study of blood T cell repertoires in COVID-19. Assay: immunoSEQ multiplex PCR; the TCRdb copy retains only in-frame clones and omits some. The table lists about 97,000 clones, approximately 82% of them singletons. Sequenced input: peripheral blood. These receptors originate from a man between 65 and 79 years old with acute or convalescent COVID-19.

The V and J genes are TRBV19 and TRBJ1-2; tentative D call: TRBD1 (6 bases). CDR1 LNHDA and CDR2 SQIVND come from the germline V gene (reference sequence). V was pared by 7 bases and J by 6 bases, with 21 bases between. CDR3 length equals 15 residues. In nucleotides, the CDR3 is TGTGCCAGTACTTCAAACCCGGGGGGGCTCAATGGCTACACCTTC. This gives the protein CASTSNPGGLNGYTF.

The gene calls are TRBV5-1 and TRBJ1-4, with TRBD1 identical over 7 bases. Germline V CDR1 and CDR2: SGHRS, YFSETQ. Unmatched junction bases numbered 15, after V lost 2 bases and J lost 8 bases. The CDR3 is 17 amino acids. Here the CDR3 DNA reads TGCGCCAGCAGCTTATCTTTGGAATGGACAGGAGGCGAAAAACTGTTTTTT. This translates into CASSLSLEWTGGEKLFF.

The V call is TRBV7-2, the J call TRBJ2-5, with TRBD2 matching 12 bases. This CDR3 region has 15 residues. Germline assignment: CDR1 SGHTA and CDR2 FQGNSA. J lost 5 bases, V lost 6 bases, and 7 bases had no gene match. CDR3 sequence: CASRGTSGRTETQYF. Here the CDR3 DNA reads TGTGCCAGCAGGGGCACTAGCGGGAGGACGGAGACCCAGTACTTC. Drawing the rest from reference TRBV7-2 and TRBJ2-5, the complete variable domain is GAGVSQSPSNKVTEKGKDVELRCDPISGHTALYWYRQSLGQGLEFLIYFQGNSAPDKSGLPSDRFSAERTGGSVSTLTIQRTQQEDSAVYLCASRGTSGRTETQYFGPGTRLLVL.

As to this clone: One end of the junction does not line up with germline, which may come from a read error. This chain links TRBV5-1 with TRBJ2-2; 7 nucleotides align to TRBD2. Germline CDR1 is SGHRS and CDR2 is YFSETQ. CDR3 length: 15 residues. DNA for the CDR3: TGCGCCCGCAGCTTGGTGGCGGGAGCCACCGGGGAGCTGTTTTTT. Encoded protein: CARSLVAGATGELFF.

The CDR3 DNA sequence: TGTGCCAGCATCGGGACTAGCCGGGGCTACGAGCAGTACTTC. Residues: CASIGTSRGYEQYF. The genes are TRBV6-5 and TRBJ2-7; 9 nucleotides match TRBD2. CDR3 length: 14 amino acids. CDR1 and CDR2 (germline): MNHEY, SVGAGI. V was clipped by 7 bases and J by 3 bases; unmatched bases: 7.

The chain links TRBV29-1 to TRBJ1-1, with 8 bases aligning to TRBD1. This CDR3 contains 13 residues. CDR1 and CDR2 (germline): SQVTM, ANQGSEA. Trimming at V came to 6 bases and at J to 0 bases, leaving 3 bases not matched to a gene. CDR3 loop: CSVLDRVNTEAFF. In DNA, the CDR3 is TGCAGCGTCCTGGACAGGGTGAACACTGAAGCTTTCTTT.

The chain uses TRBV15 and TRBJ2-7, with 10 bases fitting TRBD2. This CDR3 contains 17 residues. V trimming: 0 bases; J trimming: 5 bases; junction bases outside the gene matches: 10. The germline CDR1 and CDR2 sequences are LNHNV and YYDKDF (reference sequence). Written as DNA, the CDR3 is TGTGCCACCAGCAGAGATCCCCCTAGCGGGAGTTTCCACGAGCAGTACTTC. Translating gives CATSRDPPSGSFHEQYF.

This sequence joins TRBV27 and TRBJ2-1; tentative D call: TRBD2 (5 bases). Trimming shortened V by 5 bases and J by 0 bases, and 14 bases separated the two germline ends. This CDR3 region has 16 residues. Germline CDR1 MNHEY, CDR2 SMNVEV (reference sequence). The CDR3: CASSPPLGSSYNEQFF. The DNA for the CDR3 is TGTGCCAGCAGTCCCCCGCTGGGGAGCTCCTACAATGAGCAGTTCTTC.

The V call is TRBV9, the J call TRBJ2-3; 8 bases are a match to TRBD1. The CDR3 has 13 residues. Germline V CDR1 and CDR2: SGDLS, YYNGEE. Trimming removed 5 bases from V and 3 bases from J; junction bases left unmatched: 2. The CDR3 sequence: CASRDRGTDTQYF. The CDR3, as DNA: TGTGCCAGCAGAGACAGGGGTACAGATACGCAGTATTTT.

The gene calls are TRBV7-2 and TRBJ1-1, with D perhaps TRBD1 (5 bases). The CDR3 sequence is 15 residues long. The V end lost 7 bases, the J end lost 1 base, and 16 bases lay between the germline ends. Germline V lookup: CDR1 SGHTA, CDR2 FQGNSA. The CDR3 DNA is TGTGCCAGCACCCGTTTTTTGCAGGGGAACACTGAAGCTTTCTTT. Encoded protein: CASTRFLQGNTEAFF.

V usage is TRBV7-9 and J usage is TRBJ2-1, with TRBD2 identical over 10 bases. The CDR3 totals 16 residues. Germline trimming cut 5 bases from V and 2 bases from J; bases unmatched to any gene: 6. Germline CDR1 SEHNR, CDR2 FQNEAQ (reference sequence). In DNA form, the CDR3 reads TGTGCCAGCAGCCTCAGGACTAGCGGAACCTACAATGAGCAGTTCTTC. It specifies CASSLRTSGTYNEQFF.

The chain uses TRBV6-1 and TRBJ1-4; 7 bases map to TRBD1. The CDR3 covers 16 residues. V was clipped by 2 bases and J by 7 bases; unmatched bases: 10. CDR1 and CDR2 from the germline V gene are MNHNS and SASEGT. The CDR3 region is CASSETDRVKVEKLFF. The CDR3 DNA reads as TGTGCCAGCAGTGAAACTGACAGGGTTAAAGTTGAAAAACTGTTTTTT.

This clone has only one observation. The chain is built from TRBV18 and TRBJ1-1; tentative D call: TRBD1 (5 bases). V was clipped by 6 bases and J by 4 bases, with 18 bases between them. Germline values: CDR1 KGHSH, CDR2 LQKENI. The CDR3 extends over 15 amino acids. The DNA of the CDR3 is TGTGCCAGCTCCCGGGAAGAGGGAGGGGCCACTGAAGCTTTCTTT. It yields the protein CASSREEGGATEAFF. Filled out from reference TRBV18 and TRBJ1-1, the complete variable domain reads NAGVMQNPRHLVRRRGQEARLRCSPMKGHSHVYWYRQLPEEGLKFMVYLQKENIIDESGMPKERFSAEFPKEGPSILRIQQVVRGDSAAYFCASSREEGGATEAFFGQGTRLTVV.